This T cell receptor (beta chain) comes out of a study of blood T cell repertoires in COVID-19. Study overall: COVID-19 samples collected from the United States, Italy and Spain covered acute and convalescent phases. T cells, B-cell-depleted T cells, or PBMCs supplied cDNA or gDNA.

Authors' data handling: Amplification with reference gene primers provided the estimates of nucleated cell counts. The data were produced by immunoSEQ multiplex PCR, yet TCRdb's version contains in-frame clones alone and is incomplete. That table furnishes V, J and clone size, whereas the DNA furnished D and trimming. The data show 260,000 or so clones, roughly four fifths seen once. CDR1 and CDR2 (germline): SGHTA, FQGNSA. The trim removed 5 bases at V and 2 bases at J, leaving 3 bases unmatched. CDR3 size: 13 residues. V usage is TRBV7-2 and J usage is TRBJ2-7, with 7 bases lining up with TRBD2. This clonotype was obtained from a woman in her seventies with acute or convalescent COVID-19. Specimen: peripheral blood. In DNA form, the CDR3 reads TGTGCCAGCAGCCGACGGGGGGCCTACGAGCAGTACTTC. Amino acids: CASSRRGAYEQYF.